This T cell receptor (beta chain) was observed in a study of blood T cell repertoires in COVID-19. CDR3 length: 17 amino acids. The germline CDR1 and CDR2 sequences are LGHNA and YSLEER. V dropped 0 bases and J dropped 7; count of bases not matched to a gene: 9. Here immunoSEQ multiplex PCR was the method, and the copy in TCRdb shows in-frame clones only, minus some. The table lists a few hundred thousand clones, about four fifths of them singletons. The rearrangement uses TRBV4-3 and TRBJ2-1, with 10 bases identical to TRBD2. The sample taken for sequencing was peripheral blood. This sequence originates from a woman aged 18-30 years with acute or convalescent COVID-19. Here the CDR3 reads CASSQDPLAGGFNEQFF. The CDR3 DNA reads TGCGCCAGCAGCCAAGATCCATTAGCGGGAGGTTTTAATGAGCAGTTCTTC.